This T cell receptor beta chain was sequenced during a study of blood T cell repertoires in COVID-19. V lost 4 bases and J lost 1; bases outside the gene matches: 7. Germline V gives CDR1 MDHEN, CDR2 SYDVKM. The length of the CDR3 is 15 residues. Using immunoSEQ multiplex PCR, the repertoire was profiled, and TCRdb retains in-frame clones only, with some absent. The sample has 75,000 to 90,000 clones; 88% are singletons. The sequence was collected from a man older than 75 with acute or convalescent COVID-19. Specimen: peripheral blood. J is TRBJ2-7 and V is TRBV28; 7 bases align to TRBD1. The DNA of the CDR3 is TGTGCCAGCAGTTCGACGGGACAGTATTCCTACGAGCAGTACTTC. Protein product: CASSSTGQYSYEQYF.